This passage covers 27 T cell receptor beta chains from one sample sequenced in a study of T cell clonotyping in hematopoietic cell transplantation (TCRdb year 2021). The method behind the library was the immunoSEQ multiplex PCR assay. Here the immuneACCESS table is served through TCRdb, limited to in-frame sequences with V and J called. Missing clones are a known gap in these copies; in checked studies unresolved V genes cover under half, and the rest lacks a known reason. Here the sample has approximately 25,000 clones; almost 96% occur a single time. The ten largest clones add up to less than 1.5% of the sample. The specimen sequenced was peripheral blood mononuclear cells. These receptors were collected from a man aged 45-65 years in good health. Some clones in this sample may be carry-over from other donors' samples.

This chain uses TRBV29-1 with TRBJ1-1; D is undetermined. This CDR3 region has 12 residues. V was cut by 4 bases and J by 1 base, with 7 bases left in between. Germline loops: CDR1 SQVTM, CDR2 ANQGSEA. The CDR3 DNA is TGCAGCGTTGTCCCAGGGAACACTGAAGCTTTCTTT. Its translation: CSVVPGNTEAFF.

V and J are TRBV10-1 and TRBJ1-1; no clear D gene. The CDR3 length is 12 residues. Germline V gives CDR1 WNHNN, CDR2 SYGVQD (reference sequence). The V end was cut by 3 bases, the J end by 4 bases, with 6 bases between. DNA for the CDR3: TGCGCCAGCAGTGACGGGGTCACTGAAGCTTTCTTT. Protein: CASSDGVTEAFF.

V usage is TRBV5-5 and J usage is TRBJ1-3; perhaps TRBD1 as D (6 bases). CDR3 length equals 14 residues. Germline V CDR1 and CDR2: SGHKS, YYEKEE (reference sequence). Trimming took off 4 bases at V and 4 bases at J, with 12 bases between the two ends. The CDR3 DNA follows: TGTGCCAGCAGCGTACAGGGATCCGGAAACACCATATATTTT. Translating it yields CASSVQGSGNTIYF.

The chain is built from TRBV30 and TRBJ1-1; D perhaps matches TRBD1 (5 bases). CDR3 length: 11 residues. Germline lookup yields CDR1 GTSNPN and CDR2 SVGIG (reference sequence). V was trimmed by 4 bases and J by 6 bases, leaving 9 bases between them. The CDR3 loop is CAWIKGPEAFF. CDR3 DNA sequence: TGTGCCTGGATAAAGGGGCCTGAAGCTTTCTTT.

The rearrangement joins TRBV30 to TRBJ2-6; maybe TRBD2 (6 bases). Germline CDR1 GTSNPN, CDR2 SVGIG (reference sequence). The V end lost 4 bases, the J end lost 1 base, and 11 bases lay between the germline ends. The CDR3 runs to 15 residues. This CDR3 is CAWNAGGSGANVLTF. The CDR3 DNA is TGTGCCTGGAATGCTGGGGGGTCTGGGGCCAACGTCCTGACTTTC.

In this sample, this clone turned up once. The J gene is TRBJ1-2, the V gene TRBV27; 12 bases map to TRBD1. Germline V CDR1 and CDR2: MNHEY, SMNVEV (reference sequence). This CDR3 is built from 16 residues. V lost 3 bases to trimming and J lost 8 bases; unmatched junction nucleotides: 10. The CDR3 DNA follows: TGTGCCAGCAGTTTTTCCCCGGGACAGGGGGCTTTGGGCTACACCTTC. It encodes CASSFSPGQGALGYTF.

This rearrangement joins TRBV2 to TRBJ1-6; tentative D call: TRBD1 (5 bases). Between the trimmed V and J ends, which lost 3 bases and 9 bases, there was a span of 12 bases. The germline CDR1 and CDR2 sequences are SNHLY and FYNNEI. The CDR3 covers 14 residues. CDR3 nucleotide sequence: TGTGCCAGCAGTGAGGCAGGGTTTGGTTCACCCCTCCACTTT. Protein product: CASSEAGFGSPLHF.

This clone was seen a single time. The rearrangement uses TRBV11-2 and TRBJ1-5; TRBD1 aligns across 7 bases. From germline, CDR1 is SGHAT and CDR2 FQNNGV. V lost 0 bases and J lost 3; bases outside the gene matches: 5. The CDR3 has 16 residues. The CDR3 coding sequence is TGTGCCAGCAGCTTAGACTGGACAGGATCCAATCAGCCCCAGCATTTT. It codes for CASSLDWTGSNQPQHF.

The CDR3 nucleotides are TGTGCCAGCAGCGTAAATCCAACAGACTACGAGCAGTACTTC. This sequence encodes CASSVNPTDYEQYF. V usage is TRBV9 and J usage is TRBJ2-7; D ambiguous. The germline CDR1 and CDR2 sequences are SGDLS and YYNGEE. V was shortened by 1 base and J by 3 bases, with 11 bases between the two germline ends. CDR3 length: 14 amino acids.

The V and J genes are TRBV11-2 and TRBJ2-7; 10 bases map to TRBD2. The junction had 9 bases not matched to a gene; V was cut back by 1 base and J by 6 bases. The CDR3 has 16 residues. CDR1 and CDR2 from the germline V gene are SGHAT and FQNNGV. Here the CDR3 DNA reads TGTGCCAGCAGCTTAGTCCCTACTAGCGGGGTAGCCGAGCAGTACTTC. Protein: CASSLVPTSGVAEQYF.

The chain carries TRBV28 and TRBJ2-3, with TRBD2 as a possible D gene (5 bases). This CDR3 is 15 amino acids long. Trimming removed 3 bases at V and 1 base at J, with 11 bases between. The germline CDR1 and CDR2 sequences are MDHEN and SYDVKM. This CDR3 is CASSLGSVGTDTQYF. For the CDR3, the DNA is TGTGCCAGCAGTTTGGGTAGCGTGGGCACAGATACGCAGTATTTT.

The V and J genes are TRBV2 and TRBJ1-5, with D maybe TRBD1 (6 bases). The CDR3 consists of 14 residues. CDR1 and CDR2 (germline): SNHLY, FYNNEI. Trimming stripped 5 bases from V and 0 bases from J, with 8 bases between. The CDR3 is CASSTGNSNQPQHF. CDR3 DNA sequence: TGTGCCAGCAGTACAGGGAATAGCAATCAGCCCCAGCATTTT.

The chain combines TRBV28 with TRBJ1-5, with a tentative D call TRBD1 (6 bases). CDR1 is MDHEN, CDR2 SYDVKM, per germline. This CDR3 comprises 15 residues. Trimming shortened V by 5 bases and J by 6 bases, and 17 bases separated the two germline ends. The CDR3 reads CASSPQTGSSQPQHF. CDR3 DNA: TGTGCCAGCAGTCCACAAACAGGGTCTAGTCAGCCCCAGCATTTT. Complete variable domain (other parts from reference TRBV28 and TRBJ1-5): DVKVTQSSRYLVKRTGEKVFLECVQDMDHENMFWYRQDPGLGLRLIYFSYDVKMKEKGDIPEGYSVSREKKERFSLILESASTNQTSMYLCASSPQTGSSQPQHFGDGTRLSIL.

As for this clone: Other DNA sequences within the sample encode an identical CDR3. The chain employs TRBV2 and TRBJ1-1; D is undetermined. The CDR3 spans 10 residues. Trimming left V 5 bases short and J 7 bases short, with 5 bases between. Germline loops: CDR1 SNHLY, CDR2 FYNNEI. The CDR3 loop reads CASSLGEAFF. The CDR3 region has the DNA TGTGCCAGCAGTCTAGGTGAAGCTTTCTTT.

This chain connects TRBV7-2 to TRBJ1-1; a weak D match, TRBD1 (5 bases). Between the trimmed V and J ends, which lost 5 bases and 13 bases, there was a span of 26 bases. Germline-derived CDR1 and CDR2 are SGHTA and FQGNSA. The CDR3 extends over 15 amino acids. The CDR3 nucleotides read TGTGCCAGCAGCCTGTCGGGTGAGACAGAGCTCTACGGTTTCTTT. Protein sequence: CASSLSGETELYGFF. The whole variable domain, filled in from reference TRBV7-2 and TRBJ1-1, reads GAGVSQSPSNKVTEKGKDVELRCDPISGHTALYWYRQSLGQGLEFLIYFQGNSAPDKSGLPSDRFSAERTGGSVSTLTIQRTQQEDSAVYLCASSLSGETELYGFFGQGTRLTVV.

The gene calls are TRBV5-1 and TRBJ1-5; D possibly corresponds to TRBD1 (5 bases). The length of the CDR3 is 14 residues. The V gene lost 0 bases and the J gene lost 6 bases, with 10 bases spanning the gap. Germline V gene lookup returns CDR1 SGHRS and CDR2 YFSETQ. Written as DNA, the CDR3 is TGCGCCAGCAGCTTGGGGGGGGAGGGTCAGCCCCAGCATTTT. Its translation is CASSLGGEGQPQHF.

This chain uses TRBV6-6 with TRBJ1-1; D is undetermined. V lost 6 bases to trimming and J lost 6 bases, with 8 bases between them. The CDR3 has 11 amino acids. Germline loops: CDR1 MNHNY, CDR2 SVGAGI (reference sequence). The CDR3: CASRHEAEAFF. CDR3 nucleotides: TGTGCCAGCAGACACGAGGCTGAAGCTTTCTTT.

This CDR3 reads CASGSDRETNEKLFF. As DNA, the CDR3 is TGTGCCAGCGGGTCGGACAGGGAGACTAATGAAAAACTGTTTTTT. The chain recombines TRBV25-1 with TRBJ1-4, with TRBD1 identical over 8 bases. CDR1 is MGHDK and CDR2 is SYGVNS in the germline V gene. Trimming at V came to 8 bases and at J to 2 bases, leaving 7 bases not matched to a gene. This CDR3 comprises 15 residues. The full variable domain, in which reference TRBV25-1 and TRBJ1-4 provide the parts outside the CDR3, is EADIYQTPRYLVIGTGKKITLECSQTMGHDKMYWYQQDPGMELHLIHYSYGVNSTEKGDLSSESTVSRIRTEHFPLTLESARPSHTSQYLCASGSDRETNEKLFFGSGTQLSVL.

The chain is built from TRBV7-9 and TRBJ1-2; no firm D call. This CDR3 contains 14 residues. Germline CDR1 SEHNR, CDR2 FQNEAQ (reference sequence). V was cut by 6 bases and J by 8 bases, with 19 bases left in between. This CDR3 is CASSFMGPDRGYTF. The CDR3 DNA is TGTGCCAGCAGTTTTATGGGCCCGGATCGGGGCTACACCTTC.

The chain is built from TRBV5-1 and TRBJ2-2; the D gene is possibly TRBD2 (6 bases). The CDR3 extends over 15 amino acids. The germline V gene encodes CDR1 SGHRS and CDR2 YFSETQ. V was cut by 0 bases and J by 5 bases, with 11 bases left in between. CDR3 nucleotides: TGCGCCAGCAGCTTGGACGGGGGTCGGACCGGGGAGCTGTTTTTT. This sequence encodes CASSLDGGRTGELFF.

The rearrangement joins TRBV7-2 to TRBJ1-3; tentatively, D is TRBD1 (5 bases). This CDR3 comprises 18 residues. V gave up 5 bases and J gave up 4 bases, with 24 bases separating them. Per the germline V gene, CDR1 is SGHTA and CDR2 is FQGNSA. Written as DNA, the CDR3 is TGTGCCAGCAGCACCTCCGGGACTTCACGGCCCCTCGGAAACACCATATATTTT. Its protein is CASSTSGTSRPLGNTIYF.

The chain employs TRBV5-4 and TRBJ2-7, with a tentative D call TRBD2 (6 bases). The CDR3 extends over 15 amino acids. Trimming removed 4 bases from V and 3 bases from J, with 17 bases in between. Per the germline V gene, CDR1 is SGHNT and CDR2 is YYREEE (reference sequence). This chain's CDR3 is CASSLPGSLDYEQYF. For the CDR3, the DNA is TGTGCCAGCAGCCTCCCCGGGAGCCTAGACTACGAGCAGTACTTC.

V usage is TRBV5-6 and J usage is TRBJ2-7; 8 bases agree with TRBD1. This CDR3 contains 15 residues. V trimming: 4 bases; J trimming: 2 bases; junction bases outside the gene matches: 8. Germline V CDR1 and CDR2: SGHDT, YYEEEE. CDR3 nucleotide sequence: TGTGCCAGCAGCCAAGGACAGGGCCGACCCTACGAGCAGTACTTC. Protein product: CASSQGQGRPYEQYF.

The CDR3 region is CASSGPGQELYEAFF. DNA for the CDR3: TGTGCCAGCAGCGGTCCGGGACAAGAACTATATGAAGCTTTCTTT. The chain employs TRBV9 and TRBJ1-1; tentatively, D is TRBD1 (6 bases). The CDR3 consists of 15 residues. Germline V CDR1 and CDR2: SGDLS, YYNGEE. Trimming shortened V by 3 bases and J by 7 bases, and 19 bases separated the two germline ends.

The chain links TRBV5-1 to TRBJ1-1; D call uncertain. Germline V gene data show CDR1 as SGHRS and CDR2 as YFSETQ. CDR3 length equals 16 residues. Trimming took off 5 bases at V and 6 bases at J, with 23 bases between the two ends. CDR3 DNA: TGCGCCAGCAGGACTAGCCCCTCAGCTGGCCTGGCTGAAGCTTTCTTT. Protein: CASRTSPSAGLAEAFF.

V usage is TRBV5-1 and J usage is TRBJ2-7, with TRBD1 matching over 7 bases. CDR3 length equals 16 residues. The germline CDR1 and CDR2 sequences are SGHRS and YFSETQ. After removal of 3 bases from V and 0 bases from J, the junction contained 9 bases not matched to a gene. The CDR3 coding sequence is TGCGCCAGCAGCTCGATGGGACAGCCGAGCTCCTACGAGCAGTACTTC. It specifies CASSSMGQPSSYEQYF.

The rearrangement uses TRBV19 and TRBJ1-5; the D gene is possibly TRBD1 (5 bases). Germline CDR1 and CDR2: LNHDA and SQIVND (reference sequence). This CDR3 spans 15 amino acids. V was clipped by 5 bases and J by 8 bases, with 19 bases between them. DNA for the CDR3: TGTGCCAGTAGTGCTATTCAGGGCCGTGGGAAGCCCCAGCATTTT. Translating gives CASSAIQGRGKPQHF.